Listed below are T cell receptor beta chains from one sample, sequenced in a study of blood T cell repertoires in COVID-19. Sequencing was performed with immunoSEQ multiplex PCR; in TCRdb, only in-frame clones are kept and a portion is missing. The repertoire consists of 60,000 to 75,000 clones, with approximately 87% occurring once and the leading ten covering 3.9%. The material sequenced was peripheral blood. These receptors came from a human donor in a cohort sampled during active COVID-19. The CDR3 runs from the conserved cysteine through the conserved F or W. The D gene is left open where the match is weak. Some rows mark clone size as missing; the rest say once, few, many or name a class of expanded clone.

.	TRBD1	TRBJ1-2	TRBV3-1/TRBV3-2	TGTGCCAGCAGCCAAGGGGAAACGACAGGGCCGGGCACCTTC	CASSQGETTGPGTF
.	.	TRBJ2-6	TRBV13	TGTGCCAGCAGCTCCGCGCAGGGCTCTGGGGCCAACGTCCTGACTTTC	CASSSAQGSGANVLTF
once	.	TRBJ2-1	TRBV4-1	TGCGCCAGCAGCCAGCCTACGACGGGGCAGTTCTTC	CASSQPTTGQFF
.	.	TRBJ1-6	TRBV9	TGTGCCAGCAGCGTAGGGGTCGGGGAGAGGAATTCACCCCTCCACTTT	CASSVGVGERNSPLHF
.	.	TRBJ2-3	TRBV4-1	TGCGCCAGCAGCCAGGGCGGAGGGGGGGCAGATACGCAGTATTTT	CASSQGGGGADTQYF
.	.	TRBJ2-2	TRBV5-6	TGTGCCAGCAGCCTATTTATGGAGCTGTTTTTT	CASSLFMELFF
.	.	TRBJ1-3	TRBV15	TGTGCCACCAGTGACAGAGAAGATTTCTCTGGAAACACCATATATTTT	CATSDREDFSGNTIYF
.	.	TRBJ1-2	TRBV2	TGTGCCCGGGGAATAGAGGGCTATGGCTACACCTTC	CARGIEGYGYTF
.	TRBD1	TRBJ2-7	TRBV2	TGTGCCATCGGGACAGACCTACGAAGCTCCGTCGAGCAGTACTTC	CAIGTDLRSSVEQYF
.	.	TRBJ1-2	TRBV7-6	TGTGCCAGCAGCTTAGAGGTGGCAGGAAACTATGGCTACACCTTC	CASSLEVAGNYGYTF
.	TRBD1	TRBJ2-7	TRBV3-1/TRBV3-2	TGTGCCAGCAGCCCACAGGGGGCCGGGCTCTACGAGCAGTACTTC	CASSPQGAGLYEQYF
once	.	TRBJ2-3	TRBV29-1	TGCAGCGCGGAACCAATAGCGGCCCTCACAGATACGCAGTATTTT	CSAEPIAALTDTQYF
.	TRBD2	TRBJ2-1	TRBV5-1	TGCGCCAGCAGCTTAACTAGCGGGAGTTCGGGTGAGCAGTTCTTC	CASSLTSGSSGEQFF
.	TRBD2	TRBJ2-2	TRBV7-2	TGTGCCAGCAGCTCGACCCCCAACTGGGAGGGCACCGGGGAGCTGTTTTTT	CASSSTPNWEGTGELFF
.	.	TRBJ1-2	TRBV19	TGTGCCAGTAGTATACTCACAGGCCACGGTGGCTACACCTTC	CASSILTGHGGYTF
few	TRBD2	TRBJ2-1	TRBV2	TGTGCCAGATCCCTAGCGGGGGTTTACAATGAGCAGTTCTTC	CARSLAGVYNEQFF
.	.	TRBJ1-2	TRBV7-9	TGTGCCAGCAGGGAGGGGCTGAACTATGGCTACACCTTC	CASREGLNYGYTF
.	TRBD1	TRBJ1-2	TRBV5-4	TGTGCCAGCAAGTTGAGACAGGGGGGAATCTATGGCTACACCTTC	CASKLRQGGIYGYTF
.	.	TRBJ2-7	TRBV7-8	TGTGCCAGCAGCATAGGTGGGGCCGAGCAGTACTTC	CASSIGGAEQYF
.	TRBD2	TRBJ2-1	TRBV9	TGTGCCAGCAGCGTTTTTAGCGGGGGATACAATGAGCAGTTCTTC	CASSVFSGGYNEQFF
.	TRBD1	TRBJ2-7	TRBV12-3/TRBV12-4	TGTGCCAGCAGTTTATACAGGGGCAGCGAGCAGTACTTC	CASSLYRGSEQYF
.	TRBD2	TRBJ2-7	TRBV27	TGTGCCAGCAGTTTATTGGCGGGGGGGAGGAACTACGAGCAGTACTTC	CASSLLAGGRNYEQYF
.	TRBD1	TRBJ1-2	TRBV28	TGTGCCAGCAGTCGAGGGGGCTTGGACTATGGCTACACCTTC	CASSRGGLDYGYTF
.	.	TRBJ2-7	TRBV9	TGTGCCAGCAGCGTAGCCCCTCAGGGTACCTACGAGCAGTACTTC	CASSVAPQGTYEQYF
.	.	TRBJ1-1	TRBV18	TGTGCCAGCTCAAACGCGGGGGGTAACACTGAAGCTTTCTTT	CASSNAGGNTEAFF
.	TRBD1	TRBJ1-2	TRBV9	TGTGCCAGCAGATTGGGGGTGACCGGACAGGGGGACTATGGCTACACCTTC	CASRLGVTGQGDYGYTF
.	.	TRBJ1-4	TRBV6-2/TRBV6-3	TGTGCCAGCAGTTATGGACATCACGAAAAACTGTTTTTT	CASSYGHHEKLFF
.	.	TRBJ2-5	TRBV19	TGTGCCAGCCGAGGGCAGCAAGAGACCCAGTACTTC	CASRGQQETQYF
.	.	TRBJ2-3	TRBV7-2	TGTGCCAGCAGCTTAGACGGGGGGCAAGTAGTCGCAGATACGCAGTATTTT	CASSLDGGQVVADTQYF
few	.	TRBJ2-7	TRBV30	TGTGCCTGGTCCCCTAGCTACGAGCAGTACTTC	CAWSPSYEQYF
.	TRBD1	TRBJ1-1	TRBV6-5	TGTGCCAGCAGACTGGACAGGTGGGACACTGAAGCTTTCTTT	CASRLDRWDTEAFF
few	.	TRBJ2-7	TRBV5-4	TGTGCCAGCAGCTTGGCGGCGGGTCCATCCTACGAGCAGTACTTC	CASSLAAGPSYEQYF
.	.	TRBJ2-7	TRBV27	TGTGCCAGCAGTTTATCCCTTGGAGCCTACGAGCAGTACTTC	CASSLSLGAYEQYF
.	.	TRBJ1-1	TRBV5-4	TGTGCCAGCAGCCCCGGAAGGGGGTACACTGAAGCTTTCTTT	CASSPGRGYTEAFF
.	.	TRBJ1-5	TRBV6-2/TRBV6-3	TGTGCCAGCAGTTATTATTCTCAGCCCCAGCATTTT	CASSYYSQPQHF
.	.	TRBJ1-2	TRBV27	TGTGCCAGCACGGCTAGCCTGCTGGATGGCTACACCTTC	CASTASLLDGYTF
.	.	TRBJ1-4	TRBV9	TGTGCCAGCAGCGAGTCTTTGGGGGGTGAAAAACTGTTTTTT	CASSESLGGEKLFF
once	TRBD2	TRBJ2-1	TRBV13	TGTGCCAGCAGCCGGGGGGGCAAGCATGGTGAGCAGTTCTTC	CASSRGGKHGEQFF
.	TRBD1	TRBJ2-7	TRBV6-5	TGTGCCAGCACCCAGGACAGGGCTGGATACGAGCAGTACTTC	CASTQDRAGYEQYF
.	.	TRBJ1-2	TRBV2	TGTGCCAGCACGGGGTTCCCGGGCCATGGCTACACCTTC	CASTGFPGHGYTF
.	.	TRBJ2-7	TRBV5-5	TGTGCCAGCAGCTTCTCAGGGGCCCCCAGGTACGAGCAGTACTTC	CASSFSGAPRYEQYF
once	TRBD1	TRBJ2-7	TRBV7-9	TGTGCCAGCAGCGCCCGGACAGGGGAGGGCTACGAGCAGTACTTC	CASSARTGEGYEQYF
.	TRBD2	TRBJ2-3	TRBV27	TGTGCCAGCAGCACCATAGCGGGGGGGACAGATACGCAGTATTTT	CASSTIAGGTDTQYF
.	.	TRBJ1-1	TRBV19	TGTGCCAGTAGTACCCAGGGGACCTTTCGCCCTGAAGCTTTCTTT	CASSTQGTFRPEAFF
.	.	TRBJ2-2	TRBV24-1	TGTGCCACCAGTGACCCCACAAGTCGATATACCACCGGGGAGCTGTTTTTT	CATSDPTSRYTTGELFF
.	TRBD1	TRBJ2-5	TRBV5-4	TGTGCCAGCAGCTGGGAGCCGGGACAGGGGACGGAGACCCAGTACTTC	CASSWEPGQGTETQYF
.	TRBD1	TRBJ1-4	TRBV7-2	TGTGCCAGCAGGGATCCGGGACAGGGGAGAAAACTGTTTTTT	CASRDPGQGRKLFF
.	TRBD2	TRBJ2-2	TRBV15	TGTGCCACCAGCCTCGAGCGGGGGGGCGCCGGGGAGCTGTTTTTT	CATSLERGGAGELFF